This T cell receptor beta chain came from a study of Ad26.COV2.S vaccination and SARS-CoV-2 variants. CDR3 length: 13 amino acids. The V gene lost 0 bases and the J gene lost 7 bases, with 10 bases spanning the gap. In germline, CDR1 is SEHNR, CDR2 FQNEAQ (reference sequence). Clones were sequenced by immunoSEQ multiplex PCR, and TCRdb holds only the in-frame ones, with some missing. The table has some 270,000 clones, around nine tenths seen once. Described treatment: some 19 received Ad26.COV2.S at low or high dose, single or two shots; about five received placebo; per-sample allocation not given. Specimens were obtained on day 63 following the first vaccine or placebo injection.

The V call is TRBV7-9, the J call TRBJ2-7; D unresolved. The sample was peripheral blood, taken in a trial of Ad26.COV2.S vaccine versus placebo. The source is a person aged 18-60 years who received the Ad26.COV2.S COVID-19 vaccine or a placebo. As DNA, the CDR3 is TGTGCCAGCAGCTTAGCGACTTTTACAGAGCAGTACGTC. This encodes CASSLATFTEQYV.